The entry that follows covers one T cell receptor (beta chain) sequence. This clone was observed a single time. What this receptor recognizes is not known. No much larger clonotype is one base removed from it; base qualities were not supplied. To estimate absolute template abundance from read counts, synthetic TCR analog templates were spiked into each PCR. Using the immunoSEQ assay, TCRbeta CDR3 regions were amplified from genomic DNA with bias-controlled V and J gene primers. Sequencing of rearranged TCRbeta segments was performed at approximately 20X coverage. The published analysis was carried out like this. Clustering was used to correct sequencing errors, and CDR3s were annotated against IMGT to assign V, D and J genes. Downstream analyses used only productive TCRbeta rearrangements, leaving out any out-of-frame or stop-codon sequences. Clonality was computed as one minus Shannon entropy normalized by the log of the number of unique productive sequences. Clones differing between time points or between blood and tumor were identified by Fisher's exact test with Benjamini-Hochberg correction at adjusted p below 0.01. Here the immuneACCESS table is served through TCRdb, limited to in-frame sequences with V and J called. Missing clones are a known gap in these copies; in checked studies unresolved V genes cover under half, and the rest lacks a known reason. D and trimming were read from the DNA, whereas the V and J calls and clone size are those reported in that table. For this sample the table gives some 110,000 clones, of which roughly 91% were detected only once. 1.5% to 2% of the sample comes from the top ten.

These data come from a study of PD-L1 blockade in urothelial cancer (dated by TCRdb to about 2017). Study-wide context: Therapy was started at some point between 2013 and 2015 for all patients, and atezolizumab 1,200 mg was administered intravenously every 3 weeks. Fewer than ten patients reached durable clinical benefit, while 20 patients did not. Blood samples yielded a median of around 150,000 T cells and around 80,000 unique TCRs, with median clonality roughly 0.082. Blood samples were analyzed at 3 weeks after treatment start (second dose) and at 6 weeks after treatment start. About 85% of the roughly 29 patients were identified as males with urothelial cancer of bladder origin, and a prior smoking history was reported by 18 of 29 patients. An ECOG performance status of 0 or 1 was recorded for the patients, and 0 to 3 prior chemotherapy regimens had been received by the patients. Pretreatment tumor samples, along with matched peripheral blood serially collected before and after atezolizumab treatment, were subjected to TCR sequencing. The study, an exploratory multi-omic analysis, examined somatic, immune and clinical correlates of response to PD-L1 blockade with atezolizumab in urothelial cancer. Durable clinical benefit was defined as a progression-free survival longer than 6 months, and TCR features were additionally tested against progression-free survival and overall survival. Approximately 29 patients had pretreatment blood TCR-seq, about 25 had at least one posttreatment blood collection, and about 25 had tumor TCR-seq. In the same patients, whole exome sequencing and RNA sequencing of pretreatment tumors were performed in addition to TCR sequencing. The study at large found these results: At 3 weeks after the start of treatment, tumor-associated TCR clones in peripheral blood had expanded more in patients with durable benefit (n ≈ 22, p = 0.022). Because the sample size was small (n ≈ 29) and many exploratory analyses were performed, the results are intended to be hypothesis-generating. Improved progression-free and overall survival was associated with having pretreatment peripheral blood TCR clonality below the median.

The trim is 8 bases for V and 5 bases for J, with a gap of 11 bases between the germline ends. From a lookup of the germline V gene (reference sequence), CDR1 and CDR2 are SEHNR and FQNEAQ. CDR3 length: 12 amino acids, cysteine to phenylalanine. The kept DNA is CDR3 alone, 36 bases in frame from the first base. The time point label on this specimen signifies: peripheral blood 6 weeks after treatment start. A total of roughly 31 patients with locally advanced or metastatic urothelial carcinoma, treated at Memorial Sloan Kettering on a trial protocol, made up the cohort. Peripheral blood mononuclear cells were collected from each patient pretreatment and during treatment, giving between 1 and 8 total time points per patient. The Qiagen DNeasy Blood extraction kit was used to purify genomic DNA from total PBMCs and tumor samples. Collected pretreatment and during treatment, PBMCs were isolated and stored as previously described.

Sequenced here: PBMCs, sampled around atezolizumab (anti-PD-L1) treatment. The V and J genes are TRBV7-9 and TRBJ2-3, and the D gene may be TRBD2, 5 bases matching. This TCR derives from a man in his fifties or sixties with urothelial cancer. CDR3 region: CASWEIGDTQYF. The sequenced DNA: TGTGCCAGCTGGGAGATAGGAGATACGCAGTATTTT.